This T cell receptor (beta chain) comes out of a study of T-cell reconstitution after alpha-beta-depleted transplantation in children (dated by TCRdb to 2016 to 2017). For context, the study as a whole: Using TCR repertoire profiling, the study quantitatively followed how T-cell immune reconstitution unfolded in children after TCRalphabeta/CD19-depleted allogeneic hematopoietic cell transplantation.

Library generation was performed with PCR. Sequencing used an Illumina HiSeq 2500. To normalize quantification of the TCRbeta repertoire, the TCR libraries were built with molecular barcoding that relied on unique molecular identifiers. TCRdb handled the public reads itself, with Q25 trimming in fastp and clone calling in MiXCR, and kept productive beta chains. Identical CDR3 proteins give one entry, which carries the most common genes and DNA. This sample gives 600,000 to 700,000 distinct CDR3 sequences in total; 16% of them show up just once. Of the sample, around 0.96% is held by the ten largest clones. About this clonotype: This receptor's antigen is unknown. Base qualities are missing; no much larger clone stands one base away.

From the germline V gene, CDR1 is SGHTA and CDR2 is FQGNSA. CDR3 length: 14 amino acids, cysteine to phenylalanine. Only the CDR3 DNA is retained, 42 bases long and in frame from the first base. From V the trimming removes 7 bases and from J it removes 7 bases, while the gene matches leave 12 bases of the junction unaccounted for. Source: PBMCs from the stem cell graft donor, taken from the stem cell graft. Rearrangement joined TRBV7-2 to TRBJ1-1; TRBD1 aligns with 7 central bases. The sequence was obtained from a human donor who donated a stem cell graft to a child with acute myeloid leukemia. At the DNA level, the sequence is TGTGCCAGCACCCCGGACAGGCGACCCGGTGAAGCTTTCTTT. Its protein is CASTPDRRPGEAFF.